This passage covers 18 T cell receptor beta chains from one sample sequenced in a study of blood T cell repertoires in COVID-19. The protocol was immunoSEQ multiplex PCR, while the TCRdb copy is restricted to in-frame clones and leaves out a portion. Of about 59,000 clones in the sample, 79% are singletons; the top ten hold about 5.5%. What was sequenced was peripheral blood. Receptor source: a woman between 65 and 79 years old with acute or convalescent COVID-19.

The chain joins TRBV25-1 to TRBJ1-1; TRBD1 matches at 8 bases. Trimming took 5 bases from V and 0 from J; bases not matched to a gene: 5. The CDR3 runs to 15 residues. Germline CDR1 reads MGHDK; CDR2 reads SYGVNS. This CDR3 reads CASSTAGGVNTEAFF. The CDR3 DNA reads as TGTGCCAGCAGTACGGCAGGGGGCGTGAACACTGAAGCTTTCTTT.

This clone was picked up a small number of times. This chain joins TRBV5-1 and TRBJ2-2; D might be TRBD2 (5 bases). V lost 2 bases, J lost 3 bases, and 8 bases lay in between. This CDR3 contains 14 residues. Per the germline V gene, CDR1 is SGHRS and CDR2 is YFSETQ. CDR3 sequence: CASSFRGDTGELFF. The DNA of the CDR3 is TGCGCCAGCAGCTTCCGGGGAGACACCGGGGAGCTGTTTTTT.

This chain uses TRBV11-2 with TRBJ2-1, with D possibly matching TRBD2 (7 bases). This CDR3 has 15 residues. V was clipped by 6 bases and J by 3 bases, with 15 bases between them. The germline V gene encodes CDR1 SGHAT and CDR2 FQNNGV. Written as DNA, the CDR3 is TGTGCCAGCAGGGATACAGGGAGGGGCTACAATGAGCAGTTCTTC. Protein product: CASRDTGRGYNEQFF.

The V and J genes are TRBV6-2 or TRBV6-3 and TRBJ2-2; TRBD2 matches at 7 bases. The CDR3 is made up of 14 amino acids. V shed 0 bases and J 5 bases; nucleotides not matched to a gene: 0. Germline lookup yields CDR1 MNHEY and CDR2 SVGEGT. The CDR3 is CASSYSGGTGELFF. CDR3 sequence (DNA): TGTGCCAGCAGTTACTCGGGAGGGACCGGGGAGCTGTTTTTT.

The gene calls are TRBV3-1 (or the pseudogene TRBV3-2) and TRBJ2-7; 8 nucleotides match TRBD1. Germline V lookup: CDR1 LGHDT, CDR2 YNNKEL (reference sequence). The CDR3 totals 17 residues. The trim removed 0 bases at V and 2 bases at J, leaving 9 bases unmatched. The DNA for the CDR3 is TGTGCCAGCAGCCAAGACAAACAGGGGGAAGGGCCCTACGAGCAGTACTTC. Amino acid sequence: CASSQDKQGEGPYEQYF.

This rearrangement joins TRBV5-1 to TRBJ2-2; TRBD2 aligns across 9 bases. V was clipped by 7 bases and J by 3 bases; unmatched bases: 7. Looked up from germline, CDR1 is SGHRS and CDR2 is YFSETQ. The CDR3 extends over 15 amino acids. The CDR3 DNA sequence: TGCGCCAGCTCTTCGCGGGGGGGCGACACCGGGGAGCTGTTTTTT. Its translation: CASSSRGGDTGELFF.

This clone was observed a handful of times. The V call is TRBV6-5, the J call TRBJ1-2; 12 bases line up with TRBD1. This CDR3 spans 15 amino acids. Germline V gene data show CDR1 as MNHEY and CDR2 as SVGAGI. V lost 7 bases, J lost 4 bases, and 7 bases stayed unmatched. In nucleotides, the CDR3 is TGTGCCAGCATCGGGACAGGGGGCCCCACCTATGGCTACACCTTC. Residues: CASIGTGGPTYGYTF.

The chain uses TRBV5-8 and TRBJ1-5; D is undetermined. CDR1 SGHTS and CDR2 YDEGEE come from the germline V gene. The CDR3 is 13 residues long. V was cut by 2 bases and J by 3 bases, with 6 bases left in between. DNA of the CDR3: TGTGCCAGCAGCTTTACAAACAATCAGCCCCAGCATTTT. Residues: CASSFTNNQPQHF.

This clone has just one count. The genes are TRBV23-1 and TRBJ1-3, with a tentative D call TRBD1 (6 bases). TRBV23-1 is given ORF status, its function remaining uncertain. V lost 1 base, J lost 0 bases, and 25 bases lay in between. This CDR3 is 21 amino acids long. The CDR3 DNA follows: TGCGCCAGCAGTCAATGGGAAGACAGGTACTCGATTTTAAACTCTGGAAACACCATATATTTT. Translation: CASSQWEDRYSILNSGNTIYF.

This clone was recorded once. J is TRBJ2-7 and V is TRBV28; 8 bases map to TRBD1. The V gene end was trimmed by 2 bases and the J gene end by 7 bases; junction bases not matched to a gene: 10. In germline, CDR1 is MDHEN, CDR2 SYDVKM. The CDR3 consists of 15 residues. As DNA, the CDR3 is TGTGCCAGCAGTTTACGGTCGACAGGGGTTAGTGAGCAGTACTTC. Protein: CASSLRSTGVSEQYF. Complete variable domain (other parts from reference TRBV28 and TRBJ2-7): DVKVTQSSRYLVKRTGEKVFLECVQDMDHENMFWYRQDPGLGLRLIYFSYDVKMKEKGDIPEGYSVSREKKERFSLILESASTNQTSMYLCASSLRSTGVSEQYFGPGTRLTVT.

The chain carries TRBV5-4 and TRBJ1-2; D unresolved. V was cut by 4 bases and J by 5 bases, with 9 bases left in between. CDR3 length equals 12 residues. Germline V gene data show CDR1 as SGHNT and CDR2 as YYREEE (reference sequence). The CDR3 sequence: CASSPVGYGYTF. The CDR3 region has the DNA TGTGCCAGCAGCCCCGTCGGGTATGGCTACACCTTC.

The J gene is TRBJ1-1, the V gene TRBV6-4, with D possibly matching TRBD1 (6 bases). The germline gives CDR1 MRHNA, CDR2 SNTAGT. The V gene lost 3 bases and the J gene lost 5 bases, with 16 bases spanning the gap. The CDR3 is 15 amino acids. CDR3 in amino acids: CASSESGRGGTEAFF. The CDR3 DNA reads TGTGCCAGCAGTGAATCTGGCAGGGGCGGAACTGAAGCTTTCTTT.

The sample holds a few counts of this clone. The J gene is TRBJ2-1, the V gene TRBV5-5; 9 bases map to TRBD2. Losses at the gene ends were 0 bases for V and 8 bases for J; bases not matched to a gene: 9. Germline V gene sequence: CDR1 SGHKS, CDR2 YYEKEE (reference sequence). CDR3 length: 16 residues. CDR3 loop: CASSLESGLAGDEQFF. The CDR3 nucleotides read TGTGCCAGCAGCTTGGAATCGGGACTAGCTGGCGATGAGCAGTTCTTC.

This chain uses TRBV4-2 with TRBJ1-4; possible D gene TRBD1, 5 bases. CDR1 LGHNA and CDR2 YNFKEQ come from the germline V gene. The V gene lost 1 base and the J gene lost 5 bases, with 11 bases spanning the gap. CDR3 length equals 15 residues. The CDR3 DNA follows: TGTGCCAGCAGCCAAGTAAGGGGCGGAAATGAAAAACTGTTTTTT. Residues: CASSQVRGGNEKLFF.

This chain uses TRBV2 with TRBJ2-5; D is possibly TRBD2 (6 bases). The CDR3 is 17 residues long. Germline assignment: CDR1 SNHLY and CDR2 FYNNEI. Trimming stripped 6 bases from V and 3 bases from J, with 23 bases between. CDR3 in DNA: TGTGCCAGCAGCGGCAATACGGGGGACCTAGCCGAAGAGACCCAGTACTTC. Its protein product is CASSGNTGDLAEETQYF.

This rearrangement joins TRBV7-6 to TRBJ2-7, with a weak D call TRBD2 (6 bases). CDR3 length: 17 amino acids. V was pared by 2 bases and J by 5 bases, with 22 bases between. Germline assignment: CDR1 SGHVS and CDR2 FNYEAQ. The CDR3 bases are TGTGCCAGCAGCTTATACTCTCAGGGAGGAAGAAAGAACGAGCAGTACTTC. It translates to CASSLYSQGGRKNEQYF.

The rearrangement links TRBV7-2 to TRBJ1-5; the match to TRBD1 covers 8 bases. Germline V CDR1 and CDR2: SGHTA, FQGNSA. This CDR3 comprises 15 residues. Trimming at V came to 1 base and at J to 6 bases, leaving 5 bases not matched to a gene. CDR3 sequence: CASSLGQGAGQPQHF. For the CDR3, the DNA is TGTGCCAGCAGCTTAGGTCAGGGGGCCGGTCAGCCCCAGCATTTT.

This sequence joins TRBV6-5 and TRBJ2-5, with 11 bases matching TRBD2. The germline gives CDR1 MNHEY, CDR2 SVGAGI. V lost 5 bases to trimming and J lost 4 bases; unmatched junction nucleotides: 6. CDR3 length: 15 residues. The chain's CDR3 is CASSNSGGGGETQYF. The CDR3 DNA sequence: TGTGCCAGCAGTAATAGCGGGGGGGGCGGAGAGACCCAGTACTTC.